One sample yielded the 6 T cell receptor beta chains listed below, sequenced in a study of T-cell memory formation after mild COVID-19. From the 5' RACE reads, TCRdb called clonotypes with MiXCR, one entry per CDR3 protein. This sample has about 140,000 distinct CDR3 sequences; 25% occur once, and the top ten carry approximately 25%. The specimen sequenced was PBMCs or a T cell subset sorted from them (not recorded which). All receptors come from an adult woman who had mild COVID-19 (a few samples of this study predate the infection). Cell type and time point are not known.

This chain links TRBV12-3 or TRBV12-4 with TRBJ2-3; no clear D. V was clipped by 3 bases and J by 4 bases, with 8 bases between them. The CDR3 contains 13 residues. CDR3 bases: TGTGCCAGCAGTTTTACTTGGTCAGATACGCAGTATTTT. This translates into CASSFTWSDTQYF.

This clonotype was detected a few times. The gene calls are TRBV20-1 and TRBJ2-5; no clear D. CDR3 length: 15 residues. Germline CDR1 is DFQATT and CDR2 is SNEGSKA (reference sequence). The ends were cut back, 4 bases at V and 5 bases at J, with 20 bases in the middle. This CDR3 is CSATNANGPRETQYF. The CDR3 DNA follows: TGCAGTGCTACGAATGCGAATGGCCCCCGGGAGACCCAGTACTTC.

This clonotype has a handful of counts. This CDR3 is CASSSGGTDTQYF. The CDR3, as DNA: TGTGCCAGCAGCTCGGGCGGCACAGATACGCAGTATTTT. The V gene is TRBV5-6, the J gene TRBJ2-3; unclear D gene. Germline V gives CDR1 SGHDT, CDR2 YYEEEE. The CDR3 contains 13 residues. V lost 3 bases and J 1 base, leaving 6 bases between the germline ends.

The chain combines TRBV19 with TRBJ1-6; D is possibly TRBD1 (6 bases). Per germline, CDR1 LNHDA and CDR2 SQIVND (reference sequence). V lost 5 bases, J lost 11 bases, and 13 bases lay in between. The CDR3 contains 13 residues. Written as DNA, the CDR3 is TGTGCCAGTAGTGCAGGGGCAGTTACACCCCTCCACTTT. Its translation is CASSAGAVTPLHF.

The gene calls are TRBV24-1 and TRBJ1-1; 9 bases fit TRBD1. Germline V lookup: CDR1 KGHDR, CDR2 SFDVKD. The CDR3 contains 13 residues. V shed 8 bases and J 1 base; nucleotides not matched to a gene: 1. Here the CDR3 DNA reads TGTGCCACCACGGACAGGGGGAACACTGAAGCTTTCTTT. Amino acid sequence: CATTDRGNTEAFF.

This clonotype was picked up many times. The chain couples TRBV19 to TRBJ1-1; D gene unclear. The CDR3 runs to 13 residues. Between the trimmed V and J ends, which lost 2 bases and 0 bases, there was a span of 4 bases. CDR1 and CDR2 (germline): LNHDA, SQIVND (reference sequence). CDR3 nucleotide sequence: TGTGCCAGTAGTATAACCGTGAACACTGAAGCTTTCTTT. As protein: CASSITVNTEAFF.